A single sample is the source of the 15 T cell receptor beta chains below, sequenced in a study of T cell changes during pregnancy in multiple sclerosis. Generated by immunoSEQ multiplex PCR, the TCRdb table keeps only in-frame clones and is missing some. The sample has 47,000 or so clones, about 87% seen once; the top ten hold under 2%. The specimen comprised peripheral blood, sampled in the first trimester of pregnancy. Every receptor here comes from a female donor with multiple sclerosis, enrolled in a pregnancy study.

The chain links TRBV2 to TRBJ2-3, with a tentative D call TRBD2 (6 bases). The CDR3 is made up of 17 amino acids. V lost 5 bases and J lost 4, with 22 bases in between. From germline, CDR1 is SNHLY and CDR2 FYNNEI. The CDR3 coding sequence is TGTGCCAGCAGTAAAGGACTTCTGGGGACTCATGCAGATACGCAGTATTTT. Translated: CASSKGLLGTHADTQYF.

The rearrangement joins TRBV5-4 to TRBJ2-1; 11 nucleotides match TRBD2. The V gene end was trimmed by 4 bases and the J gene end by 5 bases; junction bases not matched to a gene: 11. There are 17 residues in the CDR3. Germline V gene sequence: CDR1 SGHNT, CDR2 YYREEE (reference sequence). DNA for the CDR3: TGTGCCAGCAGCCCGGGGAGGGGACTAGCGGTTGACAATGAGCAGTTCTTC. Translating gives CASSPGRGLAVDNEQFF.

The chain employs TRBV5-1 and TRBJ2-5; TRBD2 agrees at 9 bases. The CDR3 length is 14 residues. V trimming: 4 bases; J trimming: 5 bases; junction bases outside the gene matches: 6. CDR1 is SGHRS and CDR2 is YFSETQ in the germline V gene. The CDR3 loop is CASSTGLARETQYF. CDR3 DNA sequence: TGCGCCAGCAGCACGGGACTAGCTCGGGAGACCCAGTACTTC. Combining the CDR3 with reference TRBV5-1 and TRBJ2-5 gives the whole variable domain KAGVTQTPRYLIKTRGQQVTLSCSPISGHRSVSWYQQTPGQGLQFLFEYFSETQRNKGNFPGRFSGRQFSNSRSEMNVSTLELGDSALYLCASSTGLARETQYFGPGTRLLVL.

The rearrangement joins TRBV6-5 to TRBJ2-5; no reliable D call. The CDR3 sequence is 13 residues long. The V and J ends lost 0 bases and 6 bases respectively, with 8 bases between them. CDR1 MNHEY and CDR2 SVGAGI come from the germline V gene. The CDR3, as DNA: TGTGCCAGCAGTTACTCGAACTCAAAGACCCAGTACTTC. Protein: CASSYSNSKTQYF.

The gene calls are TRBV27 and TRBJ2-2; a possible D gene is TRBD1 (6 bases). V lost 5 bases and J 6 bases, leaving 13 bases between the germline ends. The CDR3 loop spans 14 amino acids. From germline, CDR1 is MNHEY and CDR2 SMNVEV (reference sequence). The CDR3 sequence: CASSQTGYAGELFF. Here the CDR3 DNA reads TGTGCCAGCAGTCAAACAGGGTACGCCGGGGAGCTGTTTTTT.

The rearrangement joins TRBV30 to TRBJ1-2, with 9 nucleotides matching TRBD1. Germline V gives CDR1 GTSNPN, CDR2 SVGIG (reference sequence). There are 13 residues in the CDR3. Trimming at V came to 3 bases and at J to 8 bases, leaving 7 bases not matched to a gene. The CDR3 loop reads CAWRDRTGEGYTF. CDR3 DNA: TGTGCCTGGAGGGATCGGACAGGGGAAGGCTACACCTTC.

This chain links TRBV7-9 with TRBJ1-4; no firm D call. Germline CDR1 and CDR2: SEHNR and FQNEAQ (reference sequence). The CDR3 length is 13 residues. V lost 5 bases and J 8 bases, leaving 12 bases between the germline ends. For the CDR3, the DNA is TGTGCCAGCAGCCAAGGAAACGGGGAAAAACTGTTTTTT. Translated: CASSQGNGEKLFF.

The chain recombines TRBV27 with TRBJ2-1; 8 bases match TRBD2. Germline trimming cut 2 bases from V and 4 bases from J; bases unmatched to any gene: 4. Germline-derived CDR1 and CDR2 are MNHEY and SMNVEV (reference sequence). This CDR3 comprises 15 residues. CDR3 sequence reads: CASSLSGGPYNEQFF. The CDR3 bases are TGTGCCAGCAGTTTAAGCGGGGGCCCTTACAATGAGCAGTTCTTC.

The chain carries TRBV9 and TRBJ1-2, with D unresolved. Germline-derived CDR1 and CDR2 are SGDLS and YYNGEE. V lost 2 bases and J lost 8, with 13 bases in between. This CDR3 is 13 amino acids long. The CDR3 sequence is CASSVPGGSGYTF. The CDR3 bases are TGTGCCAGCAGCGTTCCCGGAGGGTCAGGCTACACCTTC.

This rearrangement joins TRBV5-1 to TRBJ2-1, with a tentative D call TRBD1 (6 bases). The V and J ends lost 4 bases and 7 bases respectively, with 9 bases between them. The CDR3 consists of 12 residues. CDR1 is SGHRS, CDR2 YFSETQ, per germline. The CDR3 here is CASSVQGNEQFF. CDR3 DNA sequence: TGCGCCAGCAGCGTACAGGGTAATGAGCAGTTCTTC.

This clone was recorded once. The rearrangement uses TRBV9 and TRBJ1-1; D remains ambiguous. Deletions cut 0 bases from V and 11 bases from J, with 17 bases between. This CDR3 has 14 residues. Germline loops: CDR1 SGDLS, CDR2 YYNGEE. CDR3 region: CASSVVGGSVSAFF. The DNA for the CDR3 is TGTGCCAGCAGCGTAGTTGGAGGGTCAGTGTCGGCTTTCTTT.

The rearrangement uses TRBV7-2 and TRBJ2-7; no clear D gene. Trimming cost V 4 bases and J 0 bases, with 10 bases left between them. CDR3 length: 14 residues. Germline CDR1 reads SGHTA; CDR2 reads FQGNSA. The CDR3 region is CASSSTGASYEQYF. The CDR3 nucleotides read TGTGCCAGCAGCTCCACCGGAGCCTCCTACGAGCAGTACTTC.

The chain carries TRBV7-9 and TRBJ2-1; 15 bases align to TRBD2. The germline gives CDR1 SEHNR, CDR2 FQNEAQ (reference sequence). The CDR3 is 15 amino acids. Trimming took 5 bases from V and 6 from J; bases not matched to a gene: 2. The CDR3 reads CASSRTSGGANEQFF. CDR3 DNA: TGTGCCAGCAGCCGGACTAGCGGGGGGGCCAATGAGCAGTTCTTC.

This chain's CDR3 is CASSDEEGAAEAFF. DNA of the CDR3: TGTGCCAGCAGTGACGAGGAGGGGGCGGCTGAAGCTTTCTTT. The chain employs TRBV6-4 and TRBJ1-1, with TRBD1 matching 7 bases. Unmatched junction bases numbered 6, after V lost 2 bases and J lost 6 bases. The germline V gene encodes CDR1 MRHNA and CDR2 SNTAGT. The CDR3 loop spans 14 amino acids.

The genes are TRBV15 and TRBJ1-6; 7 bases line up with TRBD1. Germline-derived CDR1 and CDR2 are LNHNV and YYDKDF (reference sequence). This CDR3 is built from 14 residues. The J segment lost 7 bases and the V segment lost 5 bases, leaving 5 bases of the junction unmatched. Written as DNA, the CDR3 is TGTGCCACCAGCGACAGGGTGCGGAATTCACCCCTCCACTTT. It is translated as CATSDRVRNSPLHF. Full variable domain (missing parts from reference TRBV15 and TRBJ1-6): DAMVIQNPRYQVTQFGKPVTLSCSQTLNHNVMYWYQQKSSQAPKLLFHYYDKDFNNEADTPDNFQSRRPNTSFCFLDIRSPGLGDTAMYLCATSDRVRNSPLHFGNGTRLTVT.